In this sample, the clone carrying this TCR beta chain turned up a few times. The antigen is not known. Trimming shortened V by 7 bases and J by 2 bases, and 14 bases separated the two germline ends. Germline CDR1 MNHNY, CDR2 SVGAGI (reference sequence). The CDR3 consists of 14 residues. This specimen belongs to a study of T cell repertoires in cytomegalovirus infection. At the level of the study: Shared public TCR beta signatures pointed to both CMV infection and a matching HLA type. Study findings and constraints: CMV carriers with the relevant HLA were identified by cumulative public TCR beta family frequency. HLA-C-restricted CMV clonotypes gave the most frequent clonotype in two of eight donors.

TCRdb used MiXCR to reprocess the reads, holding one entry per CDR3 protein. The sample includes just under 500,000 distinct CDR3 sequences, around a third of them seen just once. This sample comprised cultured PBMCs, obtained from culture after CMV antigen stimulation. The sequence was obtained from a human donor in good health (CMV status not recorded). Some clones in this sample may be carry-over from other donors' samples. The chain links TRBV6-6 to TRBJ1-1; no definite D call. The CDR3 nucleotides are TGTGCCAGCAATAACGGGGAGCCTAACACTGAAGCTTTCTTT. It encodes CASNNGEPNTEAFF.